What follows is one T cell receptor (beta chain) and its context. Its antigen is as yet unknown. The source of the sample is a study of T cells after yellow fever vaccination. TCRdb re-called the 5' RACE reads with MiXCR, one entry per CDR3 protein. The data contain 150,000 to 200,000 distinct CDR3 sequences, roughly 11% of them seen just once; the ten biggest clones take up 36%. Study-level points and caveats: Weaker overall was a secondary response that nonetheless peaked faster, on day 5 versus 15.

Germline V lookup: CDR1 KGHSH, CDR2 LQKENI. With V trimmed by 1 base and J by 0 bases, 2 bases remained unmatched. The CDR3 contains 16 residues. This sequence originates from a man aged 18 to 30 who received the YFV17D yellow fever vaccine. The input for sequencing was CD8+ T cells sorted from PBMCs, taken 15 days after the yellow fever booster vaccination. V gene TRBV18 combines with J gene TRBJ2-1, with TRBD1 matching 8 bases. The CDR3 loop reads CASSPQDRASYNEQFF. The CDR3 bases are TGTGCCAGCTCACCACAGGACAGGGCCTCCTACAATGAGCAGTTCTTC.